This T cell receptor beta chain was obtained from a study of T cell repertoires in cytomegalovirus infection. At the level of the study: Signatures in public TCR beta sequences pointed to both CMV infection and matching HLA type. Findings and caveats of the study: Cumulative frequency (of public TCR beta family members) identified carriers of CMV plus the relevant HLA. CMV-specific TCR beta clonotypes restricted by HLA-C were the ones dominating the ex vivo response.

A single record per CDR3 protein comes from TCRdb applying MiXCR to the reads. The sample records hundreds of thousands of distinct CDR3 sequences, under 40% being singletons. This CDR3 is built from 13 residues. Trimming stripped 6 bases from V and 5 bases from J, with 13 bases between. Germline-derived CDR1 and CDR2 are MDHEN and SYDVKM. This clonotype has only a few counts. What it binds is unknown. The sequenced sample consisted of PBMCs. The V call is TRBV28, the J call TRBJ2-5, with D perhaps TRBD1 or TRBD2 (6 bases each). The TCR was taken from a human donor in good health (CMV status not recorded). Some clones in this sample may be carry-over from other donors' samples. DNA of the CDR3: TGTGCCAGCAGCGTGGGGGGCGTTGAGACCCAGTACTTC. This gives the protein CASSVGGVETQYF.